In this sample, the clone carrying this TCR beta chain turned up a few times. The data were taken from a study of blood T cells in healthy people across ages. A second PCR of about 7 to 12 cycles used a sample-barcoded 5' primer and a J-beta primer mix. A single record per CDR3 protein comes from TCRdb applying MiXCR to the 5' RACE reads. This sample has about 1.8 million distinct CDR3 sequences, with roughly 52% found just once. The specimen sequenced was blood. The origin of this receptor is a woman aged 40-49 years in good health.

CDR3 bases: TGCGCCAGCAGCCAAGATATCGGTTCCGTGAGTTTCGAGTATGGCTACACCTTC. Translating gives CASSQDIGSVSFEYGYTF. This chain uses TRBV4-3 with TRBJ1-2, with unresolved D. Germline-derived CDR1 and CDR2 are LGHNA and YSLEER. Trimming removed 0 bases at V and 5 bases at J, with 22 bases between. The CDR3 is 18 amino acids.